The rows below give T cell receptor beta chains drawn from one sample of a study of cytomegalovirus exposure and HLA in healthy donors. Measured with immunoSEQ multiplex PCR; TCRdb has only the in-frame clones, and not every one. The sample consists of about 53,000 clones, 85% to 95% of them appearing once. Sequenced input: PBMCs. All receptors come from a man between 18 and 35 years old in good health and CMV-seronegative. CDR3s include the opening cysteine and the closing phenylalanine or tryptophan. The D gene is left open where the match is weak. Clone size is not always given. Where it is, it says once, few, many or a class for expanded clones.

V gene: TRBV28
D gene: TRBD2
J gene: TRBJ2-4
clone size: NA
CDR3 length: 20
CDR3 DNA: TGTGCCAGCAGTTTATACCTCCTAGCGGGAGAACCCCTAGCCAAAAACATTCAGTACTTC
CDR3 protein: CASSLYLLAGEPLAKNIQYF

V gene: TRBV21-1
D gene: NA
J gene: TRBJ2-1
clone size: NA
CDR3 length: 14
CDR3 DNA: TGTGCCAGCAGTACGGAGTGTGCCTACAATGAGCAGTTCTTC
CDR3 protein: CASSTECAYNEQFF

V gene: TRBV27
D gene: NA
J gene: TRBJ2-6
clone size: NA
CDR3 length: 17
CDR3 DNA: TGTGCCAGCAGTTTATGGCCCACCCGCTCTGGGGCCAACGTCCTGACTTTC
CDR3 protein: CASSLWPTRSGANVLTF

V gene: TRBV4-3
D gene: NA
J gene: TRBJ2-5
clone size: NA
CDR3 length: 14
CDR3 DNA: TGCGCCAGCAGGGGGGAGAGGGGGCAAGAGACCCAGTACTTC
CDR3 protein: CASRGERGQETQYF

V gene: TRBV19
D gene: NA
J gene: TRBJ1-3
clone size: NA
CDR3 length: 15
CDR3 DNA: TGTGCCAGTAGCCCGACAGTTTTCTCTGGAAACACCATATATTTT
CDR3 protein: CASSPTVFSGNTIYF

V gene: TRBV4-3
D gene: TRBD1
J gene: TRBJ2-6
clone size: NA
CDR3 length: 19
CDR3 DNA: TGCGCCAGCAGCCAAGGGTCAGGGACAGGGAGCTCTGGGGCCAACGTCCTGACTTTC
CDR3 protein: CASSQGSGTGSSGANVLTF

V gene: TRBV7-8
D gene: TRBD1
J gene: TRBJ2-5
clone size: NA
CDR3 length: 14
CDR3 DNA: TGTGCCAGCAGCTCCTCCGTAACAGGGGGTGCCCAGTACTTC
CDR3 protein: CASSSSVTGGAQYF

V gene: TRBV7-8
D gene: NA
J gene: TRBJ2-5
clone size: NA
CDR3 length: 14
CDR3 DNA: TGTGCCAGCAGCTTAGCGGGAGTTGAGGAGACCCAGTACTTC
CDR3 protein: CASSLAGVEETQYF

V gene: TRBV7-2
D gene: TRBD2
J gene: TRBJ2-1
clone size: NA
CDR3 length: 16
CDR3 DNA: TGTGCCAGCGCACCCCCTGGACTAGCGGGAGAGAATGAGCAGTTCTTC
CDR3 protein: CASAPPGLAGENEQFF

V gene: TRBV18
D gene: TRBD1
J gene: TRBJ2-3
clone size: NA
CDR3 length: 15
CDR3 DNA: TGTGCCAGCTCACCAGAGGGACAGGGCCACGATACGCAGTATTTT
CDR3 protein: CASSPEGQGHDTQYF

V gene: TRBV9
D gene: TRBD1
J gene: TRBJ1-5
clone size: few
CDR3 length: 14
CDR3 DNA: TGTGCCAGCAGCGCCGGACAGGGGGATCAGCCCCAGCATTTT
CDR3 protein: CASSAGQGDQPQHF

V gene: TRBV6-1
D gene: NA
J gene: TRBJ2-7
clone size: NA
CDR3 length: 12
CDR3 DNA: TGTGCCAGCAGTGGGGACATCTACGAGCAGTACTTC
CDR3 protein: CASSGDIYEQYF

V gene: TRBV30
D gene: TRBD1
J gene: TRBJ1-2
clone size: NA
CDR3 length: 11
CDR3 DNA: TGTGCCTGGAGTAGGGGGACAGGGCGCACCTTC
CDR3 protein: CAWSRGTGRTF

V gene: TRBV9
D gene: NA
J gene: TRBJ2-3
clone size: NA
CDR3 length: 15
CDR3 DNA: TGTGCCAGCAGCGCACAAATAGCCCCCACAGATACGCAGTATTTT
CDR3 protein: CASSAQIAPTDTQYF

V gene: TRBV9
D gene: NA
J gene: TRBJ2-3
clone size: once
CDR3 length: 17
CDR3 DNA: TGTGCCAGCAGCGTAGGAATCGGGGACTTCCCCACAGATACGCAGTATTTT
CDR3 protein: CASSVGIGDFPTDTQYF

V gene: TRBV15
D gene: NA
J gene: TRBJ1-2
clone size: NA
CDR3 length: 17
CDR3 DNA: TGTGCCACCAGCAGAGATCGTAAAACAGTCGGTAACTATGGCTACACCTTC
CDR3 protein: CATSRDRKTVGNYGYTF

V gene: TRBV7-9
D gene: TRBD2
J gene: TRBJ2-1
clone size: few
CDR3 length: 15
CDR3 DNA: TGTGCCAGCAGCCTAGGACTAGCGGGAGATGGTGAGCAGTTCTTC
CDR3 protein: CASSLGLAGDGEQFF

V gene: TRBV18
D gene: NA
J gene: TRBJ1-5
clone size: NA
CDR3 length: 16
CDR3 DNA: TGTGCCAGCTCACCTATGGCAGACTATAGCAATCAGCCCCAGCATTTT
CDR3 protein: CASSPMADYSNQPQHF

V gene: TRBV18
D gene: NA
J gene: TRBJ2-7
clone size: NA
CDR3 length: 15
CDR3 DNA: TGTGCCAGCTCACCGCGGAGACGGGACTCCTACGAGCAGTACTTC
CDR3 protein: CASSPRRRDSYEQYF

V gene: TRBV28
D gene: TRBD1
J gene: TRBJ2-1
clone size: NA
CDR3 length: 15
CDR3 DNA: TGTGCCAGCAGTCTACCGACAGGGGCCTACCTTGAGCAGTTCTTC
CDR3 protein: CASSLPTGAYLEQFF

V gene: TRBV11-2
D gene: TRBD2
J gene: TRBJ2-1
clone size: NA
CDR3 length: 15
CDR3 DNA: TGTGCCAGCAGCTCAAGCGGGAGCTCCTACAATGAGCAGTTCTTC
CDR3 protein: CASSSSGSSYNEQFF

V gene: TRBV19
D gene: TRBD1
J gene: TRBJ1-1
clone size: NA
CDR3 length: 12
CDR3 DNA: TGTGCCAGTAGTGCTCAGGGGGCTGAAGCTTTCTTT
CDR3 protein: CASSAQGAEAFF

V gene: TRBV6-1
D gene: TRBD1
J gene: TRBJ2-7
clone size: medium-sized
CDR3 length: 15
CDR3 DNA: TGTGCCAGCAGTGAATCCCAGGGGGCTTCCTACGAGCAGTACTTC
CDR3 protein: CASSESQGASYEQYF

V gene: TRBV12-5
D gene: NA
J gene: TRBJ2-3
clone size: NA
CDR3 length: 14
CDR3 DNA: TGTGCTAGTGGTTTGGTGGGGAGAACAGATACGCAGTATTTT
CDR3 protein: CASGLVGRTDTQYF

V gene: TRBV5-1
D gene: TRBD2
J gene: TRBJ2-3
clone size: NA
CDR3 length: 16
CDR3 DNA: TGCGCCAGCAGCTTTGGTCTAGCGGGAGACACAGATACGCAGTATTTT
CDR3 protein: CASSFGLAGDTDTQYF

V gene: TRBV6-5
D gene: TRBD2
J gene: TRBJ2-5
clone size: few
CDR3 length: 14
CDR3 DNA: TGTGCCAGCAGTAAGCGGGAGAATTTAGAGACCCAGTACTTC
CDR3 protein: CASSKRENLETQYF

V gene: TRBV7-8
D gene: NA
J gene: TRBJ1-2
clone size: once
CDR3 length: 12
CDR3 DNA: TGTGCCAGCAGCTTGCGGGGTTCTGGCTACACCTTC
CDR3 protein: CASSLRGSGYTF

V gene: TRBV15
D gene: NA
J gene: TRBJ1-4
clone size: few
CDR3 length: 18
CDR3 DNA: TGTGCCACCAGCAGAGATCCCCGGGGGGGGCGCGGGGATGAAAAACTGTTTTTT
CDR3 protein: CATSRDPRGGRGDEKLFF

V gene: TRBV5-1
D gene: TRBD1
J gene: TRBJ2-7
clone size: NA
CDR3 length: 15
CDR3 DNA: TGCGCCAGCAGCTCCCCCAGGGACAGTCCCTACGAGCAGTACTTC
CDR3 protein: CASSSPRDSPYEQYF

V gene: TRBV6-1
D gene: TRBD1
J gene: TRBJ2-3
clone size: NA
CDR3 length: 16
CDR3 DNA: TGTGCCAGCAGTGACCCGGGACAGACTGGCACAGATACGCAGTATTTT
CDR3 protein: CASSDPGQTGTDTQYF

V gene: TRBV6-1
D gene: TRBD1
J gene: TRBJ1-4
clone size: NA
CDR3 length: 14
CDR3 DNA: TGTGCCAGCAGGATAGGGGCGCCCCAGGGGGGACTGTTTTTT
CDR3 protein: CASRIGAPQGGLFF

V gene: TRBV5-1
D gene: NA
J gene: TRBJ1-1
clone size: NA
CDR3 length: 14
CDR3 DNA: TGCGCCAGCAGCTTGGAGGGGGTGAACACTGAAGCTTTCTTT
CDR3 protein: CASSLEGVNTEAFF

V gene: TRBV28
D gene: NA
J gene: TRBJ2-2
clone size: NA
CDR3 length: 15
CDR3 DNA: TGTGCCAGCAGTTCCCTTCAGGGGAACACCGGGGAGCTGTTTTTT
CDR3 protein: CASSSLQGNTGELFF

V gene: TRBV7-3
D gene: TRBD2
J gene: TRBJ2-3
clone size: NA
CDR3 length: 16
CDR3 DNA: TGTGCCAGCAGCTCCGGCCGGGGGACTAACACAGATACGCAGTATTTT
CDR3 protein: CASSSGRGTNTDTQYF

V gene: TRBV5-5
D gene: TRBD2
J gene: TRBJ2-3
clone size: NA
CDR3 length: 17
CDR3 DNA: TGTGCCAGCAGCTTGGTTTTAGCTAGCGGGGGCACAGATACGCAGTATTTT
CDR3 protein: CASSLVLASGGTDTQYF

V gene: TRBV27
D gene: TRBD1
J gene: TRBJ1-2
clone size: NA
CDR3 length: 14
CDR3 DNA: TGTGCCAGCAGTAGGGGACAGGGCCAAGGGGGCTACACCTTC
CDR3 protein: CASSRGQGQGGYTF

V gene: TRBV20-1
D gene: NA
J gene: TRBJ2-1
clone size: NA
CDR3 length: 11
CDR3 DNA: TGCAGTGCTAGAGTTGGTACTGGGCAGTTCTTC
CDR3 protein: CSARVGTGQFF

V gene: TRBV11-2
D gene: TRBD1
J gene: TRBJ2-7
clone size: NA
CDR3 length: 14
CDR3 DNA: TGTGCCAGCAGCAGACGGACAGGGGAATACGAGCAGTACTTC
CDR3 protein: CASSRRTGEYEQYF

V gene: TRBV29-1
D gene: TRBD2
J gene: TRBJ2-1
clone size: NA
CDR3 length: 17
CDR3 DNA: TGCAGCGTTGATCGTCGGACTAGCGGGGTGGGGGTCGATGAGCAGTTCTTC
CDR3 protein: CSVDRRTSGVGVDEQFF

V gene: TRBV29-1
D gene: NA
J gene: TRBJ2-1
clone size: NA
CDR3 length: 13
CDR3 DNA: TGCAGCGTTGGTCGGCCCGGGGGCAATGAGCAGTTCTTC
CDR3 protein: CSVGRPGGNEQFF

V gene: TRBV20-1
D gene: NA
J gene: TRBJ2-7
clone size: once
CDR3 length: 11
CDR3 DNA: TGCAATGCTGACAGGAACTACGAGCAGTACTTC
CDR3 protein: CNADRNYEQYF

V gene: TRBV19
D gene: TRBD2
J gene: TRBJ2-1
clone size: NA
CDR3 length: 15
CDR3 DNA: TGTGCCAGTAGTATGGTCGGGGGGGACTACAATGAGCAGTTCTTC
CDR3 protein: CASSMVGGDYNEQFF

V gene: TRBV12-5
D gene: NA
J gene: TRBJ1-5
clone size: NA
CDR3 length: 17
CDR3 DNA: TGTGCTAGTGGTTTGGTACAGCAGGATTATAGCAATCAGCCCCAGCATTTT
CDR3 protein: CASGLVQQDYSNQPQHF

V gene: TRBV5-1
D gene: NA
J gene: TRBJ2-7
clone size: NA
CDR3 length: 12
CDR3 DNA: TGCGCCAGCAGCCAGGACACAGTCGAGCAGTACTTC
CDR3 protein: CASSQDTVEQYF

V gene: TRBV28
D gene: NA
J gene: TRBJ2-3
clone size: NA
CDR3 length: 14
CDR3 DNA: TGTGCCAGCAGTTTTGACTCACGCTTGGATACGCAGTATTTT
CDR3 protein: CASSFDSRLDTQYF

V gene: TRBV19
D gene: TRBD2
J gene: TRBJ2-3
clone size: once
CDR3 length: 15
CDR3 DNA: TGTGCCAGTAGTCTTACTAGCGCCAGCACAGATACGCAGTATTTT
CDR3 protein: CASSLTSASTDTQYF

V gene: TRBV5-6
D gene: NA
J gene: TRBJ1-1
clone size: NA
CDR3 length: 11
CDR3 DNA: TGTGCCAGCAGCTTCGAGACTGAAGCTTTCTTT
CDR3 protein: CASSFETEAFF

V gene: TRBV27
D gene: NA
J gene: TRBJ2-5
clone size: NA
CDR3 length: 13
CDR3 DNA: TGTGCCAGCAGGGAGGGAAACCGAGAGACCCAGTACTTC
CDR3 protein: CASREGNRETQYF

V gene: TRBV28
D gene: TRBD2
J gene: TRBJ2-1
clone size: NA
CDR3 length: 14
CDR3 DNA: TGTGCCAGCAGGGGAGGGGACTCCTACAATGAGCAGTTCTTC
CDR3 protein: CASRGGDSYNEQFF

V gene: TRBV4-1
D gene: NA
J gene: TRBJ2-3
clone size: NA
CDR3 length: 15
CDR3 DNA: TGCGCCAGCAGCCAAGAGGGCCACCCGCAAGATACGCAGTATTTT
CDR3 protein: CASSQEGHPQDTQYF

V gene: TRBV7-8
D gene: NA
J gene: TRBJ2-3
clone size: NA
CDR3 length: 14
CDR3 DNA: TGTGCCAGCAGCTCACAGGGAACCATAGATACGCAGTATTTT
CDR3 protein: CASSSQGTIDTQYF

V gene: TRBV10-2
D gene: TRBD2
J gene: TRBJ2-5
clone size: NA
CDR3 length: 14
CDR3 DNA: TGCGCCAGCAGTCGTGGCGGGAGCGAAGAGACCCAGTACTTC
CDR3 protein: CASSRGGSEETQYF

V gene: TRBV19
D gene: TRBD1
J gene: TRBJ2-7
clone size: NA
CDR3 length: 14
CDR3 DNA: TGTGCCAGTAGTGCACTCAGGGGGACCTACGAGCAGTACTTC
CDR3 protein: CASSALRGTYEQYF

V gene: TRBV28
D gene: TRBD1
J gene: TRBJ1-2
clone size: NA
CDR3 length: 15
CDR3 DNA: TGTGCCAGCAGAGAGACGACAGGGCCCCAGTTTGGCTACACCTTC
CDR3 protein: CASRETTGPQFGYTF

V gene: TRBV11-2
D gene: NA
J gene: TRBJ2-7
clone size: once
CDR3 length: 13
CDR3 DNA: TGTGCCAGCAGCTGGCCGGGCTCCTACGAGCAGTACTTC
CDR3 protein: CASSWPGSYEQYF

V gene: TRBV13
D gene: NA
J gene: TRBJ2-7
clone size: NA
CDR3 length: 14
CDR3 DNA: TGTGCCAGCAGCTCCGCAGCGAGCTCCTTGGAGCAGTACTTC
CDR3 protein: CASSSAASSLEQYF